This TCR beta chain appears in the sequencing data of a study of shared clonotypes between healthy human individuals. Study findings and constraints: Sequencing of the sorted subsets was shown by rarefaction to be incomplete despite large depth.

Naive CD8 cells were CD45RO-negative, positively selected for CCR7, excluding terminally differentiated effector memory CD45RA+ cells. Per germline, CDR1 SGHKS and CDR2 YYEKEE (reference sequence). This CDR3 contains 13 residues. Some clones are missing from TCRdb's copy, which holds only in-frame ones; the method was immunoSEQ multiplex PCR. The sample includes 1.5 million to 2.5 million clones, roughly 94% of them seen just once. Note on this clone: Its antigen is still unknown. One end of the junction does not line up with germline, which may come from a read error.

Specimen: naive CD8+ T cells sorted from blood. The chain joins TRBV5-5 to TRBJ2-7; tentatively, D is TRBD1 (6 bases). The clonotype comes from a man aged 18 to 30 in good health. CDR3 DNA: TGTGCGAGCACCCCCAGGGGTCATTACGAGCAGTACTTC. This sequence encodes CASTPRGHYEQYF.